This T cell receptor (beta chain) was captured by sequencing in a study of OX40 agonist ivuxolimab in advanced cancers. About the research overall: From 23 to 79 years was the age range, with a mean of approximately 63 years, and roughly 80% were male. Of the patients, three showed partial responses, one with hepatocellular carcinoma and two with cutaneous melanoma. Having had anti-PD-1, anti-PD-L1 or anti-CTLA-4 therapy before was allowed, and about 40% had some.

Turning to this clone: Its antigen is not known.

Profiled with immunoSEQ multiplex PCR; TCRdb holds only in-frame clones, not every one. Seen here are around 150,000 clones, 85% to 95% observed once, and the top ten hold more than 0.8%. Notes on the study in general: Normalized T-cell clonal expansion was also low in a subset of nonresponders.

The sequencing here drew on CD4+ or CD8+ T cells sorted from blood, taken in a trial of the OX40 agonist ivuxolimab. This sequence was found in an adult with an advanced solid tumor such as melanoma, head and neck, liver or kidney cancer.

The chain's CDR3 is CASSMLGQIYEQYF. The CDR3 nucleotides are TGTGCCAGTAGTATGTTGGGACAGATATACGAGCAGTACTTC. V and J are TRBV19 and TRBJ2-7; 7 positions match TRBD1. With 3 bases clipped from V and 4 bases from J, the junction kept 6 bases outside the gene matches. The germline V gene encodes CDR1 LNHDA and CDR2 SQIVND (reference sequence). CDR3 size: 14 residues.